These 29 T cell receptor beta chains originate from one sample sequenced in a study of Graves' ophthalmopathy and Graves' hyperthyroidism. RNA transcripts were the template, and TCR beta CDR3 regions were amplified from them. An initial RT-PCR round employing HTBI primers preceded a second-round multiplex PCR. TCRdb reprocessed the multiplex PCR reads with MiXCR, giving one entry per CDR3 protein. The data hold 400,000 to 500,000 distinct CDR3 sequences, with roughly 21% observed a single time. The source material was peripheral blood. These receptors originate from a woman aged 18-35 years with stable Graves' hyperthyroidism.

This clonotype showed up many times. The V and J genes are TRBV11-1 and TRBJ2-2; D gene unclear. The CDR3 totals 14 residues. The germline V gene has CDR1 SGHAT and CDR2 FQDESV (reference sequence). Deletions cut 2 bases from V and 3 bases from J, with 7 bases between. The chain's CDR3 is CASSLRHHTGELFF. The CDR3 DNA reads as TGTGCCAGCAGCTTACGACATCACACCGGGGAGCTGTTTTTT.

This clonotype has at least ten counts. This sequence joins TRBV5-1 and TRBJ1-1, with D perhaps matching TRBD1 (5 bases). V lost 2 bases and J lost 4, with 12 bases in between. The V gene's germline CDR1 is SGHRS and CDR2 YFSETQ. The CDR3 totals 14 residues. CDR3 sequence: CASSFEPGGTEAFF. CDR3 coding DNA: TGCGCCAGCAGCTTCGAGCCCGGGGGCACTGAAGCTTTCTTT.

CDR3 sequence: CASSFPAGRETQYF. The CDR3 DNA follows: TGTGCCAGCAGCTTCCCGGCGGGGCGAGAGACCCAGTACTTC. The chain is built from TRBV7-2 and TRBJ2-5; possibly TRBD2 for D (6 bases). Germline V gene lookup returns CDR1 SGHTA and CDR2 FQGNSA. CDR3 length equals 14 residues. V was clipped by 3 bases and J by 4 bases, with 12 bases between them.

This clonotype was found many times. The V call is TRBV25-1, the J call TRBJ2-5; no firm D call. Trimming took 5 bases from V and 3 from J, leaving 13 bases between them. This CDR3 comprises 14 residues. Germline CDR1 reads MGHDK; CDR2 reads SYGVNS. The CDR3 loop reads CASSSRLGKETQYF. In nucleotides, the CDR3 is TGTGCCAGCAGTTCCCGTCTAGGGAAAGAGACCCAGTACTTC.

Many counts were recorded for this clonotype. The chain couples TRBV20-1 to TRBJ2-5; 8 bases agree with TRBD1. The length of the CDR3 is 15 residues. Germline V CDR1 and CDR2: DFQATT, SNEGSKA (reference sequence). Trimming removed 6 bases from V and 4 bases from J; junction bases left unmatched: 13. The CDR3 region is CSAAIRGRSLETQYF. CDR3 in DNA: TGCAGTGCAGCCATCAGGGGGCGGTCATTAGAGACCCAGTACTTC.

This clonotype showed up many times. The V gene is TRBV6-5, the J gene TRBJ2-7, with D unresolved. V was pared by 2 bases and J by 6 bases, with 8 bases between. CDR1 and CDR2 (germline): MNHEY, SVGAGI. CDR3 length: 12 amino acids. The CDR3 reads CASSYGLSEQYF. CDR3 bases: TGTGCCAGCAGTTACGGCTTGAGCGAGCAGTACTTC.

This clonotype was counted ten times or more. The rearrangement uses TRBV6-2 or TRBV6-3 and TRBJ2-7; 8 nucleotides align to TRBD1. CDR3 length: 16 amino acids. With 6 bases clipped from V and 3 bases from J, the junction kept 13 bases outside the gene matches. Germline V lookup: CDR1 MNHEY, CDR2 SVGEGT. CDR3 sequence (DNA): TGTGCCAGCAGCTTCGGGGGACAGGCCTGGAGCTACGAGCAGTACTTC. Amino acid sequence: CASSFGGQAWSYEQYF.

There are many counts of this clonotype. This rearrangement joins TRBV20-1 to TRBJ1-5, with 7 bases that match TRBD1. There are 15 residues in the CDR3. Germline V gives CDR1 DFQATT, CDR2 SNEGSKA (reference sequence). Trimming cost V 1 base and J 5 bases; bases outside gene matches: 8. CDR3 DNA: TGCAGTGCTAGAGCGCCTGGGACAGTCGATCAGCCCCAGCATTTT. Its translation is CSARAPGTVDQPQHF.

This clonotype appeared a few times. The CDR3 bases are TGTGCCAGCAGTTATGGCGGGGGTGGTGGTGAGCAGTACTTC. This sequence encodes CASSYGGGGGEQYF. This chain links TRBV6-5 with TRBJ2-7, with 7 bases identical to TRBD2. Germline assignment: CDR1 MNHEY and CDR2 SVGAGI. Trimming took 3 bases from V and 7 from J; bases not matched to a gene: 9. The CDR3 contains 14 residues.

This clonotype was seen a handful of times. Given a much more abundant clone one base away, this may be a read error. This sequence joins TRBV19 and TRBJ2-2; weak D call: TRBD2 (5 bases). The CDR3 loop spans 13 amino acids. Germline V gene data show CDR1 as LNHDA and CDR2 as SQIVND (reference sequence). CDR3 sequence: CAAGLGNTGELCF. Here the CDR3 DNA reads TGTGCCGCTGGGTTAGGGAACACCGGGGAGCTGTGTTTT.

The chain employs TRBV28 and TRBJ2-7, with a tentative D call TRBD2 (6 bases). This CDR3 has 15 residues. Germline V gene data show CDR1 as MDHEN and CDR2 as SYDVKM. Trimming removed 6 bases at V and 2 bases at J, with 17 bases between. CDR3 residues: CASRKSGTGTYEQYF. The CDR3 coding sequence is TGTGCCAGCAGGAAATCCGGGACTGGGACCTACGAGCAGTACTTC.

The sample holds a few counts of this clonotype. The chain uses TRBV25-1 and TRBJ1-2, with 8 bases identical to TRBD1. J was trimmed by 3 bases and V by 4 bases; bases with no gene match: 7. This CDR3 spans 15 amino acids. The V gene's germline CDR1 is MGHDK and CDR2 SYGVNS. As DNA, the CDR3 is TGTGCCAGCAGTGTTGCTCAGGACAGGGACTATGGCTACACCTTC. Translated, it gives CASSVAQDRDYGYTF.

In its sample, this clonotype was seen a few times. The chain combines TRBV30 with TRBJ2-2; tentatively, D is TRBD1 (5 bases). The CDR3 has 13 residues. The germline V gene has CDR1 GTSNPN and CDR2 SVGIG (reference sequence). V shed 3 bases and J shed 5 bases, with 10 bases lying between them. The CDR3 DNA is TGTGCCTGGAGAGCAGGGATGACCGGGGAGCTGTTTTTT. Its protein is CAWRAGMTGELFF.

The table lists this clonotype with many counts. This rearrangement joins TRBV7-2 to TRBJ1-6, with unresolved D. Trimming pared 3 bases from V and 5 bases from J, leaving 5 bases between. Germline-derived CDR1 and CDR2 are SGHTA and FQGNSA. The CDR3 runs to 13 residues. Here the CDR3 DNA reads TGTGCCAGCAGCTTGGAGAATAATTCACCCCTCCACTTT. Protein sequence: CASSLENNSPLHF.

In this sample, this clonotype turned up once. The chain recombines TRBV15 with TRBJ1-2, with TRBD1 identical over 8 bases. The CDR3 runs to 17 residues. Losses at the gene ends were 2 bases for V and 7 bases for J; bases not matched to a gene: 15. The germline V gene has CDR1 LNHNV and CDR2 YYDKDF (reference sequence). The CDR3 is CATSRFPADRGHFGYTF. The CDR3 DNA is TGTGCCACCAGCAGATTCCCCGCAGACAGGGGCCACTTTGGCTACACCTTC.

This clonotype was recorded at least ten times. The chain is built from TRBV12-3 or TRBV12-4 and TRBJ1-5; D unclear. This CDR3 is built from 14 residues. V lost 4 bases to trimming and J lost 1 base, with 8 bases between them. CDR3 DNA sequence: TGTGCCAGCAGTTCCGTGGGAAGCAATCAGCCCCAGCATTTT. Its protein product is CASSSVGSNQPQHF.

This clonotype was counted ten times or more. The V and J genes are TRBV2 and TRBJ1-2; possible D gene TRBD1, 5 bases. Germline V gene data show CDR1 as SNHLY and CDR2 as FYNNEI. The CDR3 covers 12 residues. Trimming removed 7 bases at V and 8 bases at J, with 14 bases between. The CDR3 protein is CASTLSGRGYTF. The DNA of the CDR3 is TGTGCCAGCACCCTATCGGGGCGAGGCTACACCTTC.

The chain has TRBV7-3 and TRBJ2-7; no firm D call. The ends were cut back, 3 bases at V and 6 bases at J, with 12 bases in the middle. The CDR3 covers 13 residues. CDR1 is SGHTA, CDR2 FQGTGA, per germline. The CDR3 loop reads CASSFLAGREQYF. The DNA of the CDR3 is TGTGCCAGCAGCTTCTTGGCAGGACGCGAGCAGTACTTC.

Ten or more counts support this clonotype. CDR3 bases: TGTGCCAGTAGTATAGGCAGGGTTCGGAATCAGCCCCAGCATTTT. Its protein is CASSIGRVRNQPQHF. The V and J genes are TRBV19 and TRBJ1-5, with D perhaps matching TRBD1 (5 bases). CDR1 is LNHDA, CDR2 SQIVND, per germline (reference sequence). V dropped 1 base and J dropped 4 bases, with 11 bases sitting between them. CDR3 size: 15 residues.

The sample holds many counts of this clonotype. The chain links TRBV9 to TRBJ2-7; maybe TRBD1 (5 bases). Germline CDR1 and CDR2: SGDLS and YYNGEE. This CDR3 contains 16 residues. The V and J ends lost 4 bases and 2 bases respectively, with 19 bases between them. This CDR3 reads CASSPGQGSPTYEQYF. CDR3 in DNA: TGTGCCAGCAGCCCCGGACAAGGATCGCCTACCTACGAGCAGTACTTC.

The chain uses TRBV27 and TRBJ1-5, with TRBD1 matching 7 bases. Germline V gene sequence: CDR1 MNHEY, CDR2 SMNVEV (reference sequence). The CDR3 spans 15 residues. V lost 5 bases, J lost 1 base, and 5 bases stayed unmatched. Written as DNA, the CDR3 is TGTGCCAGCAGTACCTACAGGGGCAGCAATCAGCCCCAGCATTTT. It specifies CASSTYRGSNQPQHF.

The table lists this clonotype with many counts. The chain has TRBV6-1 and TRBJ2-4; the D is unclear. With 7 bases removed from V and 1 base from J, the gap between germline ends came to 11 bases. The V gene's germline CDR1 is MNHNS and CDR2 SASEGT. The CDR3 has 14 residues. Here the CDR3 reads CASNRVGAKNIQYF. The DNA for the CDR3 is TGTGCCAGCAACAGAGTGGGGGCCAAAAACATTCAGTACTTC.

This clonotype was seen repeatedly, ten times or more. The genes are TRBV28 and TRBJ2-2, with 11 bases identical to TRBD1. The CDR3 covers 15 residues. Germline V gene data show CDR1 as MDHEN and CDR2 as SYDVKM. V lost 6 bases and J lost 7; bases outside the gene matches: 7. The CDR3 loop is CASRPGQGAYGELFF. The CDR3 DNA is TGTGCCAGCAGGCCCGGACAGGGGGCATACGGGGAGCTGTTTTTT.

The V and J genes are TRBV18 and TRBJ1-2; D unresolved. This CDR3 region has 15 residues. Trimming shortened V by 2 bases and J by 3 bases, and 13 bases separated the two germline ends. The germline V gene has CDR1 KGHSH and CDR2 LQKENI. Here the CDR3 DNA reads TGTGCCAGCTCACCAGACACCGTAAACTACTATGGCTACACCTTC. This sequence encodes CASSPDTVNYYGYTF. Complete variable domain (other parts from reference TRBV18 and TRBJ1-2): NAGVMQNPRHLVRRRGQEARLRCSPMKGHSHVYWYRQLPEEGLKFMVYLQKENIIDESGMPKERFSAEFPKEGPSILRIQQVVRGDSAAYFCASSPDTVNYYGYTFGSGTRLTVV.

On this clonotype: A much bigger clone sits one base away, suggesting this may be a read error. The chain couples TRBV10-3 to TRBJ2-7; the match to TRBD2 covers 13 bases. Unmatched junction bases numbered 17, after V lost 10 bases and J lost 5 bases. In germline, CDR1 is ENHRY, CDR2 SYGVKD. The CDR3 has 17 amino acids. DNA for the CDR3: TGTGCCACAGGGCGGGGACTAGCGGGAAAGTTCGGCAACGAGCAGTACTTC. Translating it yields CATGRGLAGKFGNEQYF.

In this sample, this clonotype turned up many times. J is TRBJ2-5 and V is TRBV12-5; the D is unclear. The length of the CDR3 is 14 residues. The germline CDR1 and CDR2 sequences are LGHNT and FRNRAP. V lost 1 base, J lost 2 bases, and 8 bases lay in between. The CDR3 DNA reads as TGTGCTAGTGGTTTGGGAAGAGCTCAAGAGACCCAGTACTTC. Its translation: CASGLGRAQETQYF.

This clonotype was counted at least ten times. This sequence joins TRBV24-1 and TRBJ2-5; 8 bases fit TRBD1. This CDR3 spans 16 amino acids. V lost 4 bases to trimming and J lost 5 bases; unmatched junction nucleotides: 11. Germline CDR1 is KGHDR and CDR2 is SFDVKD. As DNA, the CDR3 is TGTGCCACCAGTGACCTTGAAGGCAGGGGGCCTGAGACCCAGTACTTC. Protein product: CATSDLEGRGPETQYF.

The chain is built from TRBV6-1 and TRBJ2-7; D is ambiguous. The CDR3 spans 13 residues. V was clipped by 4 bases and J by 0 bases, with 7 bases between them. The germline gives CDR1 MNHNS, CDR2 SASEGT. The CDR3, as DNA: TGTGCCAGCAGTGCGAGTATCTCCTACGAGCAGTACTTC. Amino acid sequence: CASSASISYEQYF.

This clonotype was recorded a few times. This chain connects TRBV10-2 to TRBJ2-5, with 11 bases matching TRBD2. V lost 8 bases and J lost 4; bases outside the gene matches: 9. The length of the CDR3 is 15 residues. From germline, CDR1 is WSHSY and CDR2 SAAADI. This CDR3 is CASYPSGGFLETQYF. The CDR3 DNA sequence: TGCGCCAGCTACCCTAGCGGGGGGTTTTTAGAGACCCAGTACTTC.